Listed below are T cell receptor beta chains from one sample, sequenced in a study of monozygotic twins with inflammatory bowel disease. TCRdb reanalyzed the 5' RACE reads and collapses them to one entry per CDR3 protein, without DNA. This sample contains approximately 330,000 distinct CDR3 sequences. The sample was blood. These receptors all come from a human donor with ulcerative colitis or Crohn's disease, or a healthy co-twin of an affected twin (not recorded which). CDR3s include the opening cysteine and the closing phenylalanine or tryptophan. Each record gives: J gene, V gene, CDR3 protein.

>TRBJ2-1|TRBV5-1
CASSVDRGLVDEQFF
>TRBJ1-3|TRBV12-3/TRBV12-4
CASSLQPRSPIYF
>TRBJ1-1|TRBV30
CACNLAGNTEAFF
>TRBJ2-7|TRBV20-1
CSARDGKRGAYEQYF
>TRBJ2-5|TRBV20-1
CSASSGQETQYF
>TRBJ1-1|TRBV9
CASSVGGENTEAFF
>TRBJ2-5|TRBV20-1
CSARDSRTQSRTQYF
>TRBJ2-7|TRBV6-2/TRBV6-3
CASTDGGQSGYEQYF
>TRBJ2-1|TRBV18
CASSPSTLVYNEQFF
>TRBJ2-7|TRBV12-3/TRBV12-4
CASRMGTGGTYEQYF
>TRBJ1-2|TRBV3-1
CASSQEERDGDGYTF
>TRBJ2-5|TRBV6-1
CASPRRDPDQETQYF
>TRBJ1-1|TRBV29-1
CSAHWDTEAFF
>TRBJ1-6|TRBV14
CASKRGASSPLHF
>TRBJ1-6|TRBV6-5
CASSYGRPDSPLHF
>TRBJ1-1|TRBV20-1
CSARVGAPGNTEAFF
>TRBJ1-1|TRBV6-2/TRBV6-3
CASSYSKTGRGTEAFF
>TRBJ2-5|TRBV7-2
CASSLGQVSQETQYF
>TRBJ1-2|TRBV5-6
CASSFGRWNGYTF
>TRBJ2-7|TRBV28
CASSLPAGGPYEQYF
>TRBJ2-7|TRBV20-1
CSARDIGSYEQYF
>TRBJ2-7|TRBV27
CASSPRLDRGVYEQYF
>TRBJ1-4|TRBV4-3
CASSQDPGPDEKLFF
>TRBJ2-7|TRBV25-1
CASSERQSPFEQYF
>TRBJ2-1|TRBV4-1
CASSQAGLAGGGEQFF
>TRBJ1-1|TRBV18
CASSPAHLNTEAFF
>TRBJ2-1|TRBV19
CASSSRGHNEQFF
>TRBJ2-1|TRBV19
CASSPGGSKDEQFF
>TRBJ2-7|TRBV7-2
CASSLAGTSVYEQYF
>TRBJ2-5|TRBV4-2
CASSQAGGPMYQETQYF
>TRBJ1-2|TRBV5-1
CASSLRVDYGYTF
>TRBJ2-4|TRBV4-1
CASSQDRTFQYF
>TRBJ2-6|TRBV4-2
CASSQEGDTGANVLTF
>TRBJ2-2|TRBV30
CAWIRRGGLNTGELFF
>TRBJ2-2|TRBV5-5
CASSSGGTNTGELFF
>TRBJ2-7|TRBV10-2
CASSDRGPAYEQYF
>TRBJ1-6|TRBV28
CASSAPGIPSYNSPLHF
>TRBJ1-2|TRBV30
CACRARAFGNYGYTF
>TRBJ2-1|TRBV9
CASSANTPSSYNEQFF
>TRBJ2-5|TRBV5-1
CASSLRLLLAGKETQYF
>TRBJ2-5|TRBV5-6
CASSLEGSRQETQYF
>TRBJ2-3|TRBV7-2
CASSLAPDGPGTQYF
>TRBJ2-1|TRBV5-6
CASSSTESSYNEQFF
>TRBJ2-5|TRBV5-1
CASTEGETQYF
>TRBJ2-1|TRBV4-1
CASSQVWPPSGRSSYNEQFF